The 24 T cell receptor beta chains below were found in one sample sequenced in a study of T cells after yellow fever vaccination (dated 2019 in TCRdb). Libraries were made using 5' RACE. The sequencer listed for this sample is Illumina HiSeq 2500. TCRdb trimmed the raw reads at Q25, called clones with MiXCR and kept productive beta chains. Rows are combined by CDR3 protein, so each entry shows the most common genes and DNA. The sample records some 150,000 distinct CDR3 sequences, 5% to 7.5% of which are singletons. Jointly, the top ten make up under 0.8% of the sample. What the treatment or condition label conveys for this sample: live attenuated yellow fever vaccine strain. The material sequenced was CD4+ T cells sorted from PBMCs, taken 10 days after the yellow fever booster vaccination. The origin of the receptors is a man under 40 who received the YFV17D yellow fever vaccine.

This clonotype was counted only a few times. The chain links TRBV7-9 to TRBJ2-7; TRBD2 agrees at 11 bases. Germline values: CDR1 SEHNR, CDR2 FQNEAQ (reference sequence). Trimming took 5 bases from V and 4 from J; bases not matched to a gene: 7. This CDR3 is built from 15 residues. CDR3 DNA: TGTGCCAGCAGCAAACTAGCGGGGGTCGGATACGAGCAGTACTTC. This gives the protein CASSKLAGVGYEQYF.

The table lists this clonotype with many counts. The gene calls are TRBV24-1 and TRBJ2-7; 7 bases are shared with TRBD2. V shed 2 bases and J 2 bases; nucleotides not matched to a gene: 17. CDR3 length: 19 amino acids. Germline CDR1 KGHDR, CDR2 SFDVKD. The CDR3 sequence: CATSDSDYRTRTLPYEQYF. DNA of the CDR3: TGTGCCACCAGTGATTCTGATTATCGGACTAGAACCCTTCCCTACGAGCAGTACTTC.

This clonotype has a count of ten or more. This chain connects TRBV29-1 to TRBJ2-7; D uncertain. This CDR3 contains 11 residues. CDR1 and CDR2 (germline): SQVTM, ANQGSEA. The germline V and J ends were trimmed by 4 bases and 4 bases, with 8 bases remaining between them. The CDR3 region has the DNA TGCAGCGTTGTAGTCCTGTACGAGCAGTACTTC. Translating it yields CSVVVLYEQYF.

This clonotype was seen many times. V usage is TRBV4-3 and J usage is TRBJ2-5, with 7 bases that match TRBD2. The CDR3 contains 17 residues. Germline lookup yields CDR1 LGHNA and CDR2 YSLEER. V dropped 0 bases and J dropped 5; count of bases not matched to a gene: 12. The CDR3, as DNA: TGCGCCAGCAGCCAAGATCCCACATGGGGGGGATCGGAGACCCAGTACTTC. Translating gives CASSQDPTWGGSETQYF.

In this sample, this clonotype turned up many times. The chain links TRBV9 to TRBJ2-2; TRBD2 matches at 11 bases. The CDR3 consists of 16 residues. V lost 0 bases, J lost 3 bases, and 1 base stayed unmatched. Germline lookup yields CDR1 SGDLS and CDR2 YYNGEE. CDR3 DNA sequence: TGTGCCAGCAGCGTAGAGGGACTAGCGGACACCGGGGAGCTGTTTTTT. As protein: CASSVEGLADTGELFF.

This clonotype was detected many times. This CDR3 reads CASSPRLAGGNEQFF. The CDR3 DNA reads as TGTGCCAGCAGTCCCAGACTAGCGGGAGGCAATGAGCAGTTCTTC. V gene TRBV27 combines with J gene TRBJ2-1; TRBD2 matches 13 bases. Unmatched junction bases numbered 4, after V lost 5 bases and J lost 6 bases. The length of the CDR3 is 15 residues. Germline CDR1 and CDR2: MNHEY and SMNVEV (reference sequence).

A note on this clonotype: This could be a read error, since a much larger clone is one nucleotide away. This chain joins TRBV5-1 and TRBJ1-5, with 9 positions matching TRBD1. The length of the CDR3 is 18 residues. Germline V gives CDR1 SGHRS, CDR2 YFSETQ. The CDR3 DNA is TGCGGCAGCAGCTTGGGTACAGGGGGCGCAGCGGGGGGTCAGCCCCAGCATTTT. This translates into CGSSLGTGGAAGGQPQHF.

There are many counts of this clonotype. V and J are TRBV5-1 and TRBJ1-2; tentative D call: TRBD1 (6 bases). CDR3 length: 14 amino acids. The germline CDR1 and CDR2 sequences are SGHRS and YFSETQ. Trimming removed 3 bases from V and 2 bases from J, with 11 bases in between. DNA for the CDR3: TGCGCCAGCAGCTCCGGACAGTCCAACTATGGCTACACCTTC. Translation gives CASSSGQSNYGYTF.

This clonotype has ten or more counts. This chain connects TRBV6-5 to TRBJ2-3, with D uncertain. V lost 2 bases to trimming and J lost 5 bases, with 8 bases between them. The CDR3 extends over 13 amino acids. Germline V gene sequence: CDR1 MNHEY, CDR2 SVGAGI. This chain's CDR3 is CASSYIGKDTQYF. CDR3 coding DNA: TGTGCCAGCAGTTACATCGGCAAAGATACGCAGTATTTT.

Ten or more counts support this clonotype. The rearrangement joins TRBV6-1 to TRBJ2-2; no definite D call. There are 14 residues in the CDR3. V was pared by 6 bases and J by 1 base, with 9 bases between. CDR1 is MNHNS, CDR2 SASEGT, per germline. DNA of the CDR3: TGTGCCAGCAGACGGTCCATGAACACCGGGGAGCTGTTTTTT. This sequence encodes CASRRSMNTGELFF.

Many counts were recorded for this clonotype. This chain uses TRBV12-3 or TRBV12-4 with TRBJ2-5; the D is unclear. CDR3 length: 15 residues. The V and J ends lost 4 bases and 1 base respectively, with 13 bases between them. The CDR3 DNA sequence: TGTGCCAGCAGTTCGCACGGGTCCTCCCAAGAGACCCAGTACTTC. This encodes CASSSHGSSQETQYF.

The sample holds many counts of this clonotype. The chain carries TRBV21-1 and TRBJ1-4; TRBD1, the table's D call, was not compared with the DNA. TRBV21-1 corresponds to a pseudogene. The CDR3 covers 13 residues. CDR3 in DNA: TGTGCCAGCAGCGAGGATCAGGGGCCGGGGGAAGCATTT. It codes for CASSEDQGPGEAF.

This clonotype has a count of ten or more. CDR3 residues: CASSYSTRVPLGQETQYF. The CDR3 DNA is TGTGCCAGCAGTTACTCGACCAGGGTGCCCCTAGGGCAAGAGACCCAGTACTTC. V usage is TRBV6-2 or TRBV6-3 and J usage is TRBJ2-5; a weak D match, TRBD1 (5 bases). V lost 0 bases and J 2 bases, leaving 19 bases between the germline ends. Germline CDR1 reads MNHEY; CDR2 reads SVGEGT. The CDR3 covers 18 residues.

The J gene is TRBJ2-1, the V gene TRBV7-3; D unclear. This CDR3 has 16 residues. Trimming removed 2 bases at V and 7 bases at J, with 18 bases between. Germline CDR1 is SGHTA and CDR2 is FQGTGA. Written as DNA, the CDR3 is TGTGCCAGCAGCTTATTCGGTAGGTCAGCGAGGAATGAGCAGTTCTTC. Its translation is CASSLFGRSARNEQFF.

This clonotype has ten or more counts. This rearrangement joins TRBV25-1 to TRBJ2-1, with TRBD2 as a possible D gene (5 bases). V was shortened by 7 bases and J by 9 bases, with 25 bases between the two germline ends. Germline CDR1 MGHDK, CDR2 SYGVNS. The CDR3 is 16 residues long. CDR3 nucleotide sequence: TGTGCCAGCAAACAAAAAGGACTGGGCTGGAAGGCTGAGCAGTTCTTC. Amino acid sequence: CASKQKGLGWKAEQFF.

Notes on this clonotype: A much larger clone sits a single nucleotide away, making a read error possible. The rearrangement links TRBV27 to TRBJ2-3; 9 positions match TRBD1. CDR3 length: 16 residues. The V gene's germline CDR1 is MNHEY and CDR2 SMNVEV (reference sequence). V lost 3 bases to trimming and J lost 1 base; unmatched junction nucleotides: 5. For the CDR3, the DNA is TGTGCCAGCAGTTTTAACCGGGACAGGGGCACAGATACGCAGTATTTT. Translation: CASSFNRDRGTDTQYF.

In regard to this clonotype: Relative to the germline gene, one junction end is altered; a read error may explain this. The genes are TRBV5-1 and TRBJ1-1; D is unresolved. The CDR3 extends over 13 amino acids. Germline CDR1 reads SGHRS; CDR2 reads YFSETQ. The CDR3 DNA reads TGCGCCAGCAGCCCCGTAGCCAACACTGAAGCTTCCTTT. It yields the protein CASSPVANTEASF.

This clonotype appeared many times. V is TRBV9 and J is TRBJ1-1; D ambiguous. Looked up from germline, CDR1 is SGDLS and CDR2 is YYNGEE. The CDR3 extends over 13 amino acids. V was shortened by 4 bases and J by 0 bases, with 7 bases between the two germline ends. CDR3 DNA sequence: TGTGCCAGCAGCAAACAGATGAACACTGAAGCTTTCTTT. The encoded protein is CASSKQMNTEAFF.

This clonotype was seen ten or more times. The rearrangement joins TRBV7-2 to TRBJ2-3; perhaps D is TRBD1 or TRBD2 (5 bases each). The CDR3 loop spans 16 amino acids. CDR1 is SGHTA, CDR2 FQGNSA, per germline. V lost 2 bases to trimming and J lost 6 bases, with 18 bases between them. The chain's CDR3 is CASSLYTRGLGDTQYF. CDR3 in DNA: TGTGCCAGCAGCTTATACACGAGGGGCCTAGGGGATACGCAGTATTTT.

This clonotype showed up many times. The rearrangement links TRBV11-3 to TRBJ2-1, with 7 nucleotides matching TRBD1. V shed 5 bases, J shed 3 bases, and the junction held 7 bases outside the gene matches. Germline CDR1 is SGHNT and CDR2 is YENEEA. The CDR3 totals 15 residues. For the CDR3, the DNA is TGTGCCAGCAGCCGGACGGGACAGAGCTACAATGAGCAGTTCTTC. Encoded protein: CASSRTGQSYNEQFF.

In its sample, this clonotype was seen many times. The rearrangement links TRBV5-1 to TRBJ2-1; possibly TRBD1 for D (5 bases). Germline loops: CDR1 SGHRS, CDR2 YFSETQ. This CDR3 contains 13 residues. V shed 5 bases and J shed 8 bases, with 14 bases lying between them. CDR3 region: CASRRSIGDEQFF. The CDR3 coding sequence is TGCGCCAGCAGAAGGTCCATAGGGGATGAGCAGTTCTTC.

This clonotype has only one observation. V usage is TRBV27 and J usage is TRBJ1-6; 7 nucleotides agree with TRBD1. After removal of 4 bases from V and 9 bases from J, the junction contained 12 bases not matched to a gene. The CDR3 loop spans 16 amino acids. Germline CDR1 and CDR2: MNHEY and SMNVEV (reference sequence). As DNA, the CDR3 is TGTGCCAGCAGTTCCGGTCGACAGGGTCGAGGTTCACCCCTCCACTTT. Its protein product is CASSSGRQGRGSPLHF.

The gene calls are TRBV7-9 and TRBJ2-7; TRBD2 might be the D (5 bases). CDR3 length: 12 residues. Germline CDR1 SEHNR, CDR2 FQNEAQ (reference sequence). With 5 bases removed from V and 5 bases from J, the gap between germline ends came to 10 bases. The CDR3 DNA sequence: TGTGCCAGCAGCCCGGGATTGGACGAGCAGTACTTC. Its translation: CASSPGLDEQYF.

This clonotype was picked up many times. This rearrangement joins TRBV7-2 to TRBJ2-3; D unclear. Germline V lookup: CDR1 SGHTA, CDR2 FQGNSA. Trimming cost V 3 bases and J 2 bases, with 12 bases left between them. The CDR3 has 15 residues. The CDR3 nucleotides are TGTGCCAGCAGCTTGGATAGGCAGCCCACAGATACGCAGTATTTT. Its protein is CASSLDRQPTDTQYF.